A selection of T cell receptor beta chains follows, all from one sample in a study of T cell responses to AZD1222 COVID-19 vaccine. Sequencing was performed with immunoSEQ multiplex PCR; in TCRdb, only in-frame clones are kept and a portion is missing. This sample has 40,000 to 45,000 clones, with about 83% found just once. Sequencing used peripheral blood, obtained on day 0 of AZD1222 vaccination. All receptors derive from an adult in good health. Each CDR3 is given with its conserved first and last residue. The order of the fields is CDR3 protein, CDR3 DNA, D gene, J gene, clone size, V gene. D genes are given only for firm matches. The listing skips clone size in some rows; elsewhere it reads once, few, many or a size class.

cdr3_aa: CASSPVPPSEQFF
cdr3_nt: TGTGCCAGCAGCCCTGTCCCACCCAGTGAGCAGTTCTTC
d_call: .
j_call: TRBJ2-1
clone_size: .
v_call: TRBV5-5

cdr3_aa: CASSPGLVGETQYF
cdr3_nt: TGTGCCAGCAGTCCTGGACTAGTAGGGGAGACCCAGTACTTC
d_call: TRBD2
j_call: TRBJ2-5
clone_size: .
v_call: TRBV6-6

cdr3_aa: CASSEAGYEQYF
cdr3_nt: TGTGCCAGCAGTGAGGCAGGCTACGAGCAGTACTTC
d_call: .
j_call: TRBJ2-7
clone_size: .
v_call: TRBV2

cdr3_aa: CAWSPQGYGNTIYF
cdr3_nt: TGTGCCTGGAGTCCCCAGGGGTACGGAAACACCATATATTTT
d_call: .
j_call: TRBJ1-3
clone_size: .
v_call: TRBV30

cdr3_aa: CASSQDNANYGYTF
cdr3_nt: TGCGCCAGCAGCCAAGATAACGCGAACTATGGCTACACCTTC
d_call: .
j_call: TRBJ1-2
clone_size: .
v_call: TRBV4-3

cdr3_aa: CASSPGQYEQYF
cdr3_nt: TGTGCCAGCAGCCCGGGACAGTACGAGCAGTACTTC
d_call: TRBD1
j_call: TRBJ2-7
clone_size: .
v_call: TRBV12-3/TRBV12-4

cdr3_aa: CASSASRAYNEQFF
cdr3_nt: TGTGCCAGCAGCGCTTCTCGCGCTTACAATGAGCAGTTCTTC
d_call: .
j_call: TRBJ2-1
clone_size: .
v_call: TRBV7-2

cdr3_aa: CASSPPAGGPNEQFF
cdr3_nt: TGTGCCAGCTCACCACCGGCGGGAGGGCCGAATGAGCAGTTCTTC
d_call: TRBD2
j_call: TRBJ2-1
clone_size: .
v_call: TRBV18

cdr3_aa: CASSESRTGSNYGYTF
cdr3_nt: TGTGCCAGCAGTGAATCTAGGACAGGGAGTAACTATGGCTACACCTTC
d_call: TRBD1
j_call: TRBJ1-2
clone_size: .
v_call: TRBV2

cdr3_aa: CASSLWGGDSPLHF
cdr3_nt: TGTGCCAGCAGCCTCTGGGGGGGAGATTCACCCCTCCACTTT
d_call: .
j_call: TRBJ1-6
clone_size: .
v_call: TRBV11-2

cdr3_aa: CASSLSAVYQETQYF
cdr3_nt: TGTGCCAGCAGTTTATCAGCGGTGTACCAAGAGACCCAGTACTTC
d_call: .
j_call: TRBJ2-5
clone_size: .
v_call: TRBV28

cdr3_aa: CASSTAGPAGGYTF
cdr3_nt: TGTGCCAGTAGTACCGCGGGACCTGCTGGTGGCTACACCTTC
d_call: .
j_call: TRBJ1-2
clone_size: .
v_call: TRBV19

cdr3_aa: CSASRGTGGTQPQHF
cdr3_nt: TGCAGTGCTAGTCGGGGGACAGGGGGCACTCAGCCCCAGCATTTT
d_call: TRBD1
j_call: TRBJ1-5
clone_size: .
v_call: TRBV20-1

cdr3_aa: CASSRVNTEAFF
cdr3_nt: TGTGCCAGCAGCCGAGTGAACACTGAAGCTTTCTTT
d_call: .
j_call: TRBJ1-1
clone_size: .
v_call: TRBV11-2

cdr3_aa: CASSFGDSNYGYTF
cdr3_nt: TGCGCCAGCAGCTTTGGGGACAGTAACTATGGCTACACCTTC
d_call: TRBD1
j_call: TRBJ1-2
clone_size: .
v_call: TRBV5-1

cdr3_aa: CASSSLQGKADTQYF
cdr3_nt: TGTGCCAGCAGTTCGTTACAGGGGAAGGCAGATACGCAGTATTTT
d_call: TRBD1
j_call: TRBJ2-3
clone_size: .
v_call: TRBV27

cdr3_aa: CASSPEDWVTQYF
cdr3_nt: TGTGCCAGCAGCCCGGAGGATTGGGTTACGCAGTATTTT
d_call: .
j_call: TRBJ2-3
clone_size: .
v_call: TRBV6-2/TRBV6-3

cdr3_aa: CASSLGSGSDTQYF
cdr3_nt: TGTGCCAGCAGCTTGGGTAGCGGGAGTGATACGCAGTATTTT
d_call: TRBD2
j_call: TRBJ2-3
clone_size: .
v_call: TRBV7-8

cdr3_aa: CASSTGYTEAFF
cdr3_nt: TGTGCCAGCAGTACAGGGTACACTGAAGCTTTCTTT
d_call: .
j_call: TRBJ1-1
clone_size: once
v_call: TRBV6-5

cdr3_aa: CATSDPGTTQETQYF
cdr3_nt: TGTGCCACCAGTGACCCCGGGACCACCCAAGAGACCCAGTACTTC
d_call: .
j_call: TRBJ2-5
clone_size: .
v_call: TRBV24-1

cdr3_aa: CASSNFVGNTIYF
cdr3_nt: TGTGCCAGCAGTAACTTTGTGGGGAACACCATATATTTT
d_call: .
j_call: TRBJ1-3
clone_size: .
v_call: TRBV6-5

cdr3_aa: CASKGLESEQYF
cdr3_nt: TGCGCCAGCAAGGGTCTAGAGTCCGAGCAGTACTTC
d_call: .
j_call: TRBJ2-7
clone_size: once
v_call: TRBV5-1